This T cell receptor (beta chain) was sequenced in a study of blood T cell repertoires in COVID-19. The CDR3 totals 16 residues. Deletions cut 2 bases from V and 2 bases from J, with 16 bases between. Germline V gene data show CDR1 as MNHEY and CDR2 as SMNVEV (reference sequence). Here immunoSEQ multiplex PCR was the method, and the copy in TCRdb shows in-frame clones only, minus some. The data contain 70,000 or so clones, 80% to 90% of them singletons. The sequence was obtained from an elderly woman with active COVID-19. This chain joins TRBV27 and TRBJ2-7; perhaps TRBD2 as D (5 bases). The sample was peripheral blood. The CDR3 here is CASSLTYSGTTYEQYF. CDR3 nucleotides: TGTGCCAGCAGTTTAACGTACAGCGGAACTACCTACGAGCAGTACTTC.